This TCR beta chain was identified in a study of memory CD4+ T cells and cytomegalovirus serostatus. Study at large: Healthy Belgian adult donors included roughly ten CMV-positive and some 24 CMV-negative people.

Study results and caveats: Of roughly 180 reported CMV TCRbeta sequences, just over 65 were found in memory CD4+ repertoires. Suggested: most of the CMV-linked TCR signature lies in CD4+ memory cells.

Concerning this clone: Its antigen is undetermined.

Produced via immunoSEQ multiplex PCR; TCRdb's table is partial and in-frame only. The sample records 45,000 or so clones, around three quarters being singletons. The sort gate was single viable CD3+CD4+CD8-CD45RO+ cells for memory CD4+ T cells. The CDR3 length is 14 residues. Germline lookup yields CDR1 LNHDA and CDR2 SQIVND (reference sequence). V lost 4 bases and J lost 7; bases outside the gene matches: 4. This sequence was found in an adult in good health and CMV-seronegative. Sequences were obtained from memory CD4+ T cells from blood. The chain uses TRBV19 and TRBJ2-1; 10 positions agree with TRBD2. DNA for the CDR3: TGTGCCAGTAGTAGTAAGACTAGCGGGAATGAGCAGTTCTTC. Translation gives CASSSKTSGNEQFF.